This T cell receptor beta chain was found in a study of OX40 agonist ivuxolimab in advanced cancers. Overall study context: Past anti-PD-1, anti-PD-L1 or anti-CTLA-4 therapy was accepted, and 40% had received some.

It was autoimmune disease history or systemic immunosuppression that excluded patients. A word on this clone: The antigen remains undetermined.

Whole-study results and caveats: Partial responders at 0.1-3.0 mg/kg had among the lowest clonal expansion. There were, on average, more expanded clones in CD8+ T cells than in CD4+.

The CDR3 covers 13 residues. V lost 9 bases, J lost 2 bases, and 13 bases lay in between. Germline CDR1 SNHLY, CDR2 FYNNEI. The assay was immunoSEQ multiplex PCR, and TCRdb's table has in-frame clones only and misses some. The repertoire includes roughly 64,000 clones, around 84% of them detected once, and about 2.2% sits in the top ten. The source material was CD4+ or CD8+ T cells sorted from blood, sampled in a trial of the OX40 agonist ivuxolimab. This sequence joins TRBV2 and TRBJ1-2; maybe TRBD1 (6 bases). This receptor was taken from an adult with an advanced solid tumor such as melanoma, head and neck, liver or kidney cancer. The CDR3 coding sequence is TGTGCCAGTTCGACGGACAGAAACTATGGCTACACCTTC. Amino acids: CASSTDRNYGYTF. Full variable domain (missing parts from reference TRBV2 and TRBJ1-2): EPEVTQTPSHQVTQMGQEVILRCVPISNHLYFYWYRQILGQKVEFLVSFYNNEISEKSEIFDDQFSVERPDGSNFTLKIRSTKLEDSAMYFCASSTDRNYGYTFGSGTRLTVV.